This T cell receptor (beta chain) emerged from a study of CD8 T cells in ankylosing spondylitis. TCRdb called the 5' RACE reads again in MiXCR, with one record for every CDR3 protein. The sample contains about 400,000 distinct CDR3 sequences, around 20% of which appear only once. As concerns this clonotype: Antigen specificity is unknown.

The length of the CDR3 is 14 residues. Per germline, CDR1 SGHTA and CDR2 FQGTGA. The junction had 7 bases not matched to a gene; V was cut back by 8 bases and J by 9 bases. Findings of the study overall: Several highly homologous variants made up a TCR beta motif, and this motif appeared characteristic of ankylosing spondylitis blood.

Input material: blood, either unsorted or a sorted T cell fraction (not recorded which). This receptor was identified in a male donor with ankylosing spondylitis. This sequence joins TRBV7-3 and TRBJ2-1; 13 nucleotides line up with TRBD2. The CDR3 sequence: CASARTSGSIEQFF. The CDR3 DNA reads TGTGCCAGCGCTAGGACTAGCGGGAGCATTGAGCAGTTCTTC.